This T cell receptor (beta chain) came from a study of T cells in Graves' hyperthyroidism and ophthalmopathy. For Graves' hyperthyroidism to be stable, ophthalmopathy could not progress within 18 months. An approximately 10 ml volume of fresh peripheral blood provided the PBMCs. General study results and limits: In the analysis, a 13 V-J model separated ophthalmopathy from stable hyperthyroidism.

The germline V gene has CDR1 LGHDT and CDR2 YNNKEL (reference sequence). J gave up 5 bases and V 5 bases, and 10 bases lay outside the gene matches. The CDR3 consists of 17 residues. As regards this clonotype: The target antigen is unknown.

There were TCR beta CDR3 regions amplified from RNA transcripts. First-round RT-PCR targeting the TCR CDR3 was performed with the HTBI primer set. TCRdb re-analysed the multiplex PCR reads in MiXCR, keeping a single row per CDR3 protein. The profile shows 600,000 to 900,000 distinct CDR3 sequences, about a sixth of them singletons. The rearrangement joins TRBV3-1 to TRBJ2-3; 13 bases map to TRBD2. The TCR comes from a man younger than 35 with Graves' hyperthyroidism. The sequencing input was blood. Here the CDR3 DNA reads TGTGCCAGCAGCACCCGGACTAGCGGGAGAGGTGGAGATACGCAGTATTTT. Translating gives CASSTRTSGRGGDTQYF.